This entry is about one T cell receptor beta chain. Ten or more counts support this clonotype. No cognate antigen has been identified for it. Base quality data are lacking; no much larger clone is found one base away. The CDR3, from cysteine to phenylalanine, totals 15 residues. Kept here is only the CDR3 DNA, which spans 45 bases and is read in frame from base 1. Based on the germline V gene (reference sequence), the CDR1 and CDR2 sequences are SEHNR and FQNEAQ. Between the V and J ends, shortened by 1 base and 8 bases respectively, the junction contains 17 bases. The sample belongs to a study of regulatory T cells in long-lasting Graves disease (dated by TCRdb to the early 2020s). Looking at the study overall: In the newly diagnosed Graves' disease group, patients had been taking antithyroid drugs for less than 3 months. Persistent Graves' disease patients were compared with newly diagnosed Graves' disease patients by peripheral blood TCR sequencing and RNA sequencing. The study took place in China and was registered as a clinical trial. A total of 35 or so samples underwent TCR sequencing: around 13 from persistent and approximately 20 from newly diagnosed Graves' disease patients. General study outcomes and caveats: TRBV28, TRBJ1-2 and TRBJ2-5 were preferentially used in persistent disease, while TRBV20-1 and TRBJ2-1 were favored in newly diagnosed disease. Only the TCR beta chain was sequenced and analyzed. The small sample size was acknowledged by the authors as a limitation that may reduce accuracy. A larger number of public clonotypes was shared among persistent patients (over 2,500) than among newly diagnosed patients (approximately 1,000). Only peripheral blood was studied, because thyroid tissue, the primary lesion, was inaccessible. Lower TCR Shannon entropy and fewer highly expanded clones were observed in persistent Graves' disease patients than in newly diagnosed patients, which suggested clonal expansion.

Preparation of the library involved multiplex PCR. Sequencing used an Illumina HiSeq 4000. iRepertoire HTBI primers and Arm-PCR amplification of CDR3 regions were used to construct TCR beta libraries. Before sequencing, the PCR products went through gel purification. In the original analysis: A total of fewer than 65 TRBV and 14 TRBJ segments were identified across samples and were used for gene usage analysis of CDR3 amino acid clonotypes. COPE and FqMerger were used to merge the filtered high-quality paired reads into contigs. Contigs were aligned with BLAST to IMGT TRBV, TRBD and TRBJ reference genes, and CDR3 was defined per IMGT. Any clonotype with a frequency above 0.1% was counted as a highly expanded clone. Repertoire diversity was measured by Shannon entropy, and V-J evenness by the Gini coefficient. Clonotypes shared by more than one individual were considered public. The public reads were run again by TCRdb, first through fastp at Q25 and then through MiXCR, and only productive beta chains were kept. When rows share a CDR3 protein, they turn into one entry using the most common DNA and genes. These V and J calls are TCRdb output, not the study's own analysis. The sample table contains some 220,000 distinct CDR3 sequences; only one count was recorded for approximately 19% of them. The ten most abundant clones make up about an eighth of the sample.

Sample time point, as interpreted from the label and publication: newly diagnosed GD, antithyroid drugs for less than 3 months. RNA was extracted from PBMCs in TRIzol for both TCR sequencing and RNA sequencing. The diagnosis of Graves' disease followed American Thyroid Association guidelines. Recruitment of patients was carried out at an endocrinology department in Xi'an, China. From each patient, roughly 9 milliliters of peripheral blood was collected into an EDTA anticoagulant tube. Ficoll Paque Plus density gradient separation was used to isolate PBMCs, and no further T cell sorting was performed. An Agilent 2100 Bioanalyzer and agarose gel were used to assess RNA quality, and a NanoDrop 2000 was used to measure RNA concentration. This same sample was also part of a study on T cells in Graves' hyperthyroidism and ophthalmopathy. As that second paper reports: A patient counted as having stable Graves' hyperthyroidism if no progression to ophthalmopathy occurred over 18 months of follow-up. Hyperthyroidism patients were newly diagnosed, had a disease duration of under 2 months, and were aged 18 to 65 years. Patients with uncontrolled infections, other autoimmune diseases, pregnancy or lactation were excluded. Diagnoses relied on clinical symptoms, serum thyroxine and TRAb, thyroid ultrasound and orbital computed tomography. A first-round RT-PCR of the TCR CDR3 used the HTBI primer set with the Qiagen OneStep RT-PCR kit. Most expanded thyroid clonotypes (frequency above 0.001) were also detected in blood, suggesting blood repertoires may reflect thyroid immune responses. Ophthalmopathy was separated from stable hyperthyroidism by a 13 V-J signature model, with approximately 89% sensitivity and about 81% specificity obtained in cross-validation and 80%/75% obtained in testing. In validation, progression to ophthalmopathy was predicted by the model with 55% to 71% sensitivity and around 76% specificity, a median of roughly 6.4 months before onset. TCR V-J signatures able to tell the groups apart were searched for in a discovery cohort of some 100 patients, of whom 43 had Graves' ophthalmopathy and about 60 had stable Graves' hyperthyroidism. Prospective prediction of ophthalmopathy was tested in an independent validation cohort of some 20 hyperthyroidism patients and roughly 16 patients who later progressed to ophthalmopathy. The 95 to 100 discovery patients were randomly split 7:3 into training and test sets. In addition, the study compared T-cell repertoires in thyroid tissue and in blood from several Graves' hyperthyroidism patients. After blood sampling, hyperthyroidism patients were treated with methimazole at a starting dose of 30 mg daily, and ophthalmopathy patients were treated with high-dose intravenous methylprednisolone. Libraries were constructed in a second round of multiplex PCR, after which size selection and purification were performed. Paired-end sequencing of the libraries was performed with 100 bp reads on an Illumina HiSeq2000. Raw data were processed with SOAPnuke, discarding reads with adapters, uncalled bases, mean Phred below 15, or no exact constant-primer or identifier match. High-quality paired reads were merged with COPE v1.2.5, and unique nucleotide sequences were defined as clonotypes. Clonotypes were aligned to IMGT TRBV, TRBD and TRBJ reference segments using MiTCR v1.1. Only V-J combinations with frequency above 0.0001, covering 99.2% of repertoires, were analysed. The TCS score was defined as F50 (clonal expansion) divided by E x V (chaos), with BLOSUM62-based TCRdist calculated between CDR3 peptides within each V-J. Welch's t-statistics and random forest reduced around 550 V-J features to roughly 13, which were used in a naive Bayes classifier (R e1071). No statistical method was used to set the sample size in advance, and investigators knew the group allocation. According to the paper, TCR Vbeta CDR3 sequencing was carried out on over 130 peripheral blood samples, which came from 40 to 45 ophthalmopathy, around 75 hyperthyroidism and approximately 17 progressor patients.

The V and J segments used are TRBV7-9 and TRBJ1-2; no D gene can be assigned with confidence. The specimen comprised peripheral blood mononuclear cells (PBMCs), sampled at new diagnosis, from a patient treated with antithyroid drugs. The sequence derives from a woman aged 25 to 39 with Graves disease. Donor details come from another sample of the same person, matched by shared clones. The CDR3 protein is CASSLVVWRFEGYTF. The bases read TGTGCCAGCAGCTTAGTGGTTTGGCGTTTCGAGGGCTACACCTTC.